The 3 T cell receptor delta chains given below trace back to one sample, sequenced in a study of γδ T cells in repeated Plasmodium falciparum infection. Gammadelta T cells were flow-sorted from PBMC into Vgamma9/Vdelta2+ and Vdelta2-negative populations for bulk analysis. TCRdb reanalyzed the multiplex PCR reads using CATT. The sample consists of over 90,000 delta-chain clones, 0.8% to 1% of them appearing once. The specimen sequenced was gamma-delta T cells from blood. The receptors originated from a pool of human donors (malaria-infected and uninfected, not separated).

This clone has a count of ten or more. Other nucleotide sequences from this sample produce the same CDR3. This chain connects TRDV1 to TRDJ1, with D possibly being TRDD2 (6 bases). Per germline, CDR1 TSWWSYY and CDR2 QGS. This CDR3 comprises 16 residues. The ends were cut back, 4 bases at V and 3 bases at J, with 18 bases in the middle. The CDR3 sequence: CALGAPPSPGPDKLIF. The DNA of the CDR3 is TGTGCTCTTGGGGCCCCCCCTTCCCCCGGGCCCGATAAACTCATCTTT.

This clone was seen ten or more times. TCRdb records a much larger clone's protein for this DNA, with a difference at residue 15 that likely arises from a read error; the protein given is the translation of the DNA. No J gene call was made, and the V gene is TRDV2; TRDD3 is the table's D call, not checked against the DNA. The CDR3 length is 16 residues. CDR1 is GEAIGNYY, CDR2 EKD, per germline. CDR3 nucleotide sequence: TGTGCCTGTGACACAAGTCGGGGGATACGAGACGATAAACTCACCTTT. This gives the protein CACDTSRGIRDDKLTF.

Turning to this clone: A far larger clone lies a single base away; this is likely a read error. Other DNA sequences within the sample encode an identical CDR3. This chain uses TRDV2 with TRDJ1, with no clear D. The CDR3 is 18 amino acids. Looked up from germline, CDR1 is GEAIGNYY and CDR2 is EKD. Here the CDR3 DNA reads TGTGCCTGCGACAAGGTGTGGCCGTTCTTATCCCACACCGATAAACTCATCTTT. Encoded protein: CACDKVWPFLSHTDKLIF.